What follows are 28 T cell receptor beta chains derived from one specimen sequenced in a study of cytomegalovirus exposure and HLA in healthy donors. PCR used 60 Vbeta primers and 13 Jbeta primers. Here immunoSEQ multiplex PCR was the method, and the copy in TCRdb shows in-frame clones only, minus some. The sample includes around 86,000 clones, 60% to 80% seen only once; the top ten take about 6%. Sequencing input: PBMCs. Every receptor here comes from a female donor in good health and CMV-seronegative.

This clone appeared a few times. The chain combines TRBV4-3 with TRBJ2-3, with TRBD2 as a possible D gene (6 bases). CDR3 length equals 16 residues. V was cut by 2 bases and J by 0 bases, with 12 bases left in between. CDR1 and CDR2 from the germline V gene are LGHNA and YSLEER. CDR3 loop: CASSQQGLPSTDTQYF. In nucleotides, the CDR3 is TGCGCCAGCAGCCAACAAGGACTACCTAGCACAGATACGCAGTATTTT.

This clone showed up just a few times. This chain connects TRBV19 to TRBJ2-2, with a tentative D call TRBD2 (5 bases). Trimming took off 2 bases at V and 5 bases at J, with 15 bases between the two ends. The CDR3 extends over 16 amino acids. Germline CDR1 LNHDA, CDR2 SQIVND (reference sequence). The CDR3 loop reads CASSISPVAFTGELFF. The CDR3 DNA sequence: TGTGCCAGTAGTATATCCCCCGTAGCGTTTACCGGGGAGCTGTTTTTT.

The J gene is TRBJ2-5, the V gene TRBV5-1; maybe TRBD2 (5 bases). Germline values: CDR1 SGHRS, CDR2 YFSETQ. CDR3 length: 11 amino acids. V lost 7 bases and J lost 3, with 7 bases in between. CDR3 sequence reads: CASVLEETQYF. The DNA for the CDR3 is TGCGCCAGCGTACTAGAAGAGACCCAGTACTTC.

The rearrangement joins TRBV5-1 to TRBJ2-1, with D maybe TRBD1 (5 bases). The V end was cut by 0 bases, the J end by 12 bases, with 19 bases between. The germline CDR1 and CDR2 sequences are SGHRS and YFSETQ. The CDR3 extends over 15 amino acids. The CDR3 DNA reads TGCGCCAGCAGCTTGGAAGGGGATACCTACTCTGGGCAGTTCTTC. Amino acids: CASSLEGDTYSGQFF.

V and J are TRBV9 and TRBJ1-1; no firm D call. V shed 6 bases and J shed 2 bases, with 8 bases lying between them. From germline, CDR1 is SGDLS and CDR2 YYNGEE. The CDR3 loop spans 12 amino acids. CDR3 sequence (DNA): TGTGCCAGCAAAAGAGTTAACACTGAAGCTTTCTTT. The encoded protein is CASKRVNTEAFF.

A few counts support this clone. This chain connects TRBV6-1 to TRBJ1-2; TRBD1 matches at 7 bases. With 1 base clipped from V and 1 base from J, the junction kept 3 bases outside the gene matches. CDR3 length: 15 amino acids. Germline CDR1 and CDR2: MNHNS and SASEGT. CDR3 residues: CASSEGTGVNYGYTF. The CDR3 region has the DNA TGTGCCAGCAGTGAAGGAACAGGGGTTAACTATGGCTACACCTTC.

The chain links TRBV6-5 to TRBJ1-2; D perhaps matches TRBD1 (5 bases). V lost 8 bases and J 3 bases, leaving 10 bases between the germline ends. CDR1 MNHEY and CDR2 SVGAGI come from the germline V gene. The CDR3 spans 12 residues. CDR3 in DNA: TGTGCCAGCGGCCGGGGGGACTATGGCTACACCTTC. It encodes CASGRGDYGYTF.

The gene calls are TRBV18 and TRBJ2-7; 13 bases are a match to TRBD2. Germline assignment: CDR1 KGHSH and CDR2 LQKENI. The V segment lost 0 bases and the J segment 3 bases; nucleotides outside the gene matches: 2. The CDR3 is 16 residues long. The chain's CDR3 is CASSPPTSGGGYEQYF. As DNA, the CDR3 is TGTGCCAGCTCACCACCAACTAGCGGGGGGGGCTACGAGCAGTACTTC.

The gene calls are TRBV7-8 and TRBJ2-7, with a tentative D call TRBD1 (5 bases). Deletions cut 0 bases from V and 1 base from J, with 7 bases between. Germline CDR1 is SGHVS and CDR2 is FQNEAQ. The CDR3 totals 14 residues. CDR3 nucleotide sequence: TGTGCCAGCAGCTTAGCGCCAGGGTCCTACGAGCAGTACTTC. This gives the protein CASSLAPGSYEQYF. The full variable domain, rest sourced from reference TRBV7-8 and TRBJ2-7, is GAGVSQSPRYKVAKRGQDVALRCDPISGHVSLFWYQQALGQGPEFLTYFQNEAQLDKSGLPSDRFFAERPEGSVSTLKIQRTQQEDSAVYLCASSLAPGSYEQYFGPGTRLTVT.

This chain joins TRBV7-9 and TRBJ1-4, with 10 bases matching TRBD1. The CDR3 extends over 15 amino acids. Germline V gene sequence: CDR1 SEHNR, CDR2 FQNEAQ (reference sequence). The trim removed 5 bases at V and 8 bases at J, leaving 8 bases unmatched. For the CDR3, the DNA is TGTGCCAGCAGCCAAGGGACAGGGGAGAACGAAAAACTGTTTTTT. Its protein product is CASSQGTGENEKLFF. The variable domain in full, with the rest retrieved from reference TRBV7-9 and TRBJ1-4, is DTGVSQNPRHKITKRGQNVTFRCDPISEHNRLYWYRQTLGQGPEFLTYFQNEAQLEKSRLLSDRFSAERPKGSFSTLEIQRTEQGDSAMYLCASSQGTGENEKLFFGSGTQLSVL.

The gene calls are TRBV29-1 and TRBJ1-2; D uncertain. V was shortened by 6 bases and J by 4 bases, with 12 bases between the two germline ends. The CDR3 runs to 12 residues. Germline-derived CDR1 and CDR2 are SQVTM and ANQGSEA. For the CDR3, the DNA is TGCAGCGTCTCAACACACGTCTATGGCTACACCTTC. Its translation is CSVSTHVYGYTF. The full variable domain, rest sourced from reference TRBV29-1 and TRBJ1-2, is SAVISQKPSRDICQRGTSLTIQCQVDSQVTMMFWYRQQPGQSLTLIATANQGSEATYESGFVIDKFPISRPNLTFSTLTVSNMSPEDSSIYLCSVSTHVYGYTFGSGTRLTVV.

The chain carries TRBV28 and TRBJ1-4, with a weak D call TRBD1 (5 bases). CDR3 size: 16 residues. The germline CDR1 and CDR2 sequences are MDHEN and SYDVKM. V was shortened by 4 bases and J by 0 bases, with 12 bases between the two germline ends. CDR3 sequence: CASSSPRGTTNEKLFF. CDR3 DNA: TGTGCCAGCAGTTCGCCTAGGGGCACAACTAATGAAAAACTGTTTTTT.

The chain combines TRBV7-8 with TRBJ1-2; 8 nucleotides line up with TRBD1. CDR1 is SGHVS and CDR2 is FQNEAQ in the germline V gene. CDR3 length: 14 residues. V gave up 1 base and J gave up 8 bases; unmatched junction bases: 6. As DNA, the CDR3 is TGTGCCAGCAGCTTAGAGGGACAGGAGCGGGGCTACACCTTC. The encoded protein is CASSLEGQERGYTF.

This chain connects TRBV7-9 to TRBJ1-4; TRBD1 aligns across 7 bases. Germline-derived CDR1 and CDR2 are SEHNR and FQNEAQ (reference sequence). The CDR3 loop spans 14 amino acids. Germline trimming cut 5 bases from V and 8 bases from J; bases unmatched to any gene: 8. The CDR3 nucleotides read TGTGCCAGCAGCGGGAGACAGGGATGGGAAAAACTGTTTTTT. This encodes CASSGRQGWEKLFF.

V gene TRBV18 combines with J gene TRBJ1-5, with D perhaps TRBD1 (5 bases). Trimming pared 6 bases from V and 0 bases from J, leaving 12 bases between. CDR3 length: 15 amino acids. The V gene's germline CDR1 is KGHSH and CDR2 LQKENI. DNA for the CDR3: TGTGCCAGCTCCACGACAGATTATAGCAATCAGCCCCAGCATTTT. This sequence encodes CASSTTDYSNQPQHF.

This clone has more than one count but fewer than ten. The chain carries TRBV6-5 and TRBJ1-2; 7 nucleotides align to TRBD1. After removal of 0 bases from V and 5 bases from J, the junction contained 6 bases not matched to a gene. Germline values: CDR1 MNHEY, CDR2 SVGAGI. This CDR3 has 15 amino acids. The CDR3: CASSYSRQGNYGYTF. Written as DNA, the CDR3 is TGTGCCAGCAGTTACTCGAGACAGGGAAATTATGGCTACACCTTC.

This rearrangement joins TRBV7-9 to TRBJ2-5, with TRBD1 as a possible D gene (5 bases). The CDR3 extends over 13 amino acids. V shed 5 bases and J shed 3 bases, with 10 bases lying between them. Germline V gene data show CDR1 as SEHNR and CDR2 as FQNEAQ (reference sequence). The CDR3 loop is CASSRGREETQYF. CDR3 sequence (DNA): TGTGCCAGCAGCAGGGGTCGAGAAGAGACCCAGTACTTC.

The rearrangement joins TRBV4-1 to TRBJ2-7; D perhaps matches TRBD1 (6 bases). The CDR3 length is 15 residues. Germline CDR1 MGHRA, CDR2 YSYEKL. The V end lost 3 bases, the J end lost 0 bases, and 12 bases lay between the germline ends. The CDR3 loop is CASSQGQDSSYEQYF. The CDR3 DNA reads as TGCGCCAGCAGCCAGGGTCAGGACAGCTCCTACGAGCAGTACTTC.

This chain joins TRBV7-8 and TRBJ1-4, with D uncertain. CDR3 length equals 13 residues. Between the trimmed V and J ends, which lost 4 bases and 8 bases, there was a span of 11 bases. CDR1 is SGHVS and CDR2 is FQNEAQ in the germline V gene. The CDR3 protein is CASSSGFREKLFF. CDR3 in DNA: TGTGCCAGCAGCTCCGGGTTTCGGGAAAAACTGTTTTTT.

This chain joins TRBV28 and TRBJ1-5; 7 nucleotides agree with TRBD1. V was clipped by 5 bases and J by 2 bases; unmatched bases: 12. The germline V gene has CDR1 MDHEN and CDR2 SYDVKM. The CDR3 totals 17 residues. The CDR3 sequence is CASSGGQLRGGNQPQHF. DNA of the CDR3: TGTGCCAGCAGTGGGGGACAGCTTCGGGGTGGCAATCAGCCCCAGCATTTT.

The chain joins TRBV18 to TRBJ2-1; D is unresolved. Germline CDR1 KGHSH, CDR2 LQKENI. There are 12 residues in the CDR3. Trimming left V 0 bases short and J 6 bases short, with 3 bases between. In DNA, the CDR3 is TGTGCCAGCTCACCACCCCTCAATGAGCAGTTCTTC. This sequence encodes CASSPPLNEQFF. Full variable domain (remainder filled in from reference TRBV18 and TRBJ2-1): NAGVMQNPRHLVRRRGQEARLRCSPMKGHSHVYWYRQLPEEGLKFMVYLQKENIIDESGMPKERFSAEFPKEGPSILRIQQVVRGDSAAYFCASSPPLNEQFFGPGTRLTVL.

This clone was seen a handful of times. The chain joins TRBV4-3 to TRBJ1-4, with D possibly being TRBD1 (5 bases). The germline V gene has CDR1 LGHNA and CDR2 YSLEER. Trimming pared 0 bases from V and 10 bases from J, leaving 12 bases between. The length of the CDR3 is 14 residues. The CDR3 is CASSQDWVDRKLFF. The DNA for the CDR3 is TGCGCCAGCAGCCAAGATTGGGTTGACAGAAAACTGTTTTTT.

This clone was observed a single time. The DNA of the CDR3 is TGTGCCAGCAGCTTAATTCACTACGAGCAGTACTTC. Translating gives CASSLIHYEQYF. The chain is built from TRBV7-9 and TRBJ2-7; D gene uncertain. Germline V lookup: CDR1 SEHNR, CDR2 FQNEAQ (reference sequence). Between the trimmed V and J ends, which lost 2 bases and 3 bases, there was a span of 5 bases. This CDR3 is 12 amino acids long.

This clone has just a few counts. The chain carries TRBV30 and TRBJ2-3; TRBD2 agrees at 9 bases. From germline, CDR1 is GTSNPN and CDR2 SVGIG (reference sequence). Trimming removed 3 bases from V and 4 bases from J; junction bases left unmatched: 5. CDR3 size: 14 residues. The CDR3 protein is CAWSPLAGADTQYF. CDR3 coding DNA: TGTGCCTGGAGCCCTTTAGCGGGGGCAGATACGCAGTATTTT.

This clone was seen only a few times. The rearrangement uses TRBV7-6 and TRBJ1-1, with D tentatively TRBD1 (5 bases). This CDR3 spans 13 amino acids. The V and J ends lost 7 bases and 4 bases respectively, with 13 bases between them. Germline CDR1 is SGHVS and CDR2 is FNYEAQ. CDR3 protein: CASTAGRGTEAFF. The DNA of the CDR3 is TGTGCCAGCACGGCGGGGAGGGGCACTGAAGCTTTCTTT.

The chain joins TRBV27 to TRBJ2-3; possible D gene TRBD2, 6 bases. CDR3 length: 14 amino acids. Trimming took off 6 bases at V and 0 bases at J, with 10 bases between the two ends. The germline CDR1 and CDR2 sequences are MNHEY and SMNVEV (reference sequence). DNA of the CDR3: TGTGCCAGCAGCCTGGCGGGAAGCACAGATACGCAGTATTTT. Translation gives CASSLAGSTDTQYF.

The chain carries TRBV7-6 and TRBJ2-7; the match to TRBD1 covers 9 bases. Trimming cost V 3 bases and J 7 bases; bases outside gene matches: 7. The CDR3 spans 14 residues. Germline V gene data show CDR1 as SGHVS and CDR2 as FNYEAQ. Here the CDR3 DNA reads TGTGCCAGCAGCTTTAAACAGGGGGCGGGTGAGCAGTACTTC. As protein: CASSFKQGAGEQYF.

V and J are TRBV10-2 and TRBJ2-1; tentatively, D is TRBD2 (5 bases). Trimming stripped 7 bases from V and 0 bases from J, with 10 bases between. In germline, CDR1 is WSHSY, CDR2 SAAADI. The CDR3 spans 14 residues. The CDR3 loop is CASKPGGSYNEQFF. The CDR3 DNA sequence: TGCGCCAGCAAGCCAGGAGGCTCCTACAATGAGCAGTTCTTC.